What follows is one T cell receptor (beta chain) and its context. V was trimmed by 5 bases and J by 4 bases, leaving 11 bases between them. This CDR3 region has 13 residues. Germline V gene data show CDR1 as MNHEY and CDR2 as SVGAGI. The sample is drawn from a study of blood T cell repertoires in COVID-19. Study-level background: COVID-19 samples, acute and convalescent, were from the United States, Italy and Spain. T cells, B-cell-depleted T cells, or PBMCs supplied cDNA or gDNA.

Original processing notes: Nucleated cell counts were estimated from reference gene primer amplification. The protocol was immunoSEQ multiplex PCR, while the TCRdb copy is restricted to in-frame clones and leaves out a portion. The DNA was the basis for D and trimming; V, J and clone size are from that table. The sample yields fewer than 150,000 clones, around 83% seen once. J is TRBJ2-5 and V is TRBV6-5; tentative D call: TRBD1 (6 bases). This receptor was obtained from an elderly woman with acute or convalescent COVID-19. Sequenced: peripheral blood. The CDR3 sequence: CASSTGRGETQYF. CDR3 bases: TGTGCCAGCAGTACAGGGAGAGGAGAGACCCAGTACTTC.